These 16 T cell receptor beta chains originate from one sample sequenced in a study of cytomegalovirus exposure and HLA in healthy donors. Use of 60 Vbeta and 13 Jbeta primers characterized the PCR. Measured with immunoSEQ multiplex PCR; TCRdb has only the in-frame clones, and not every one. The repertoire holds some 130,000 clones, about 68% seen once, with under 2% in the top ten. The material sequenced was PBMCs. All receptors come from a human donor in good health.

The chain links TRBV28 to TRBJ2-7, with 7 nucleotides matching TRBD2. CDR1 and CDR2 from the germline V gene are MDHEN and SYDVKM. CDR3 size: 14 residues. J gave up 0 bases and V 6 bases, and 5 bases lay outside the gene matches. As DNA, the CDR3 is TGTGCCAGCAGAGGAGGCGGGAGCTCCTACGAGCAGTACTTC. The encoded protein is CASRGGGSSYEQYF. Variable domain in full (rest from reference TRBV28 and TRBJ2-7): DVKVTQSSRYLVKRTGEKVFLECVQDMDHENMFWYRQDPGLGLRLIYFSYDVKMKEKGDIPEGYSVSREKKERFSLILESASTNQTSMYLCASRGGGSSYEQYFGPGTRLTVT.

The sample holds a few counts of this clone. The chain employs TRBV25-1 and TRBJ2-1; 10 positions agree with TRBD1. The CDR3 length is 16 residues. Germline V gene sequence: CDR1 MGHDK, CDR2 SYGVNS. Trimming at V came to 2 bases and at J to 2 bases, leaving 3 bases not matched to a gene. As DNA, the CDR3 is TGTGCCAGCAGTGAACACGGGACAGGGGCCTACAATGAGCAGTTCTTC. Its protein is CASSEHGTGAYNEQFF. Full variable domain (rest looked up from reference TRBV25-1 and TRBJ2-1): EADIYQTPRYLVIGTGKKITLECSQTMGHDKMYWYQQDPGMELHLIHYSYGVNSTEKGDLSSESTVSRIRTEHFPLTLESARPSHTSQYLCASSEHGTGAYNEQFFGPGTRLTVL.

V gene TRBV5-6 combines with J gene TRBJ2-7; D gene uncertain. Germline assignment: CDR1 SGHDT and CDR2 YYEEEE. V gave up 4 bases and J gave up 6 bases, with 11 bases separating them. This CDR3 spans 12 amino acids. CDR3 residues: CASSVGFSEQYF. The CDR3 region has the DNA TGTGCCAGCAGCGTCGGGTTCTCCGAGCAGTACTTC.

The CDR3 bases are TGTGCCAGCCCTTTGGGACAGCGCGAGCAGTACTTC. As protein: CASPLGQREQYF. The chain joins TRBV6-1 to TRBJ2-7; TRBD1 matches at 7 bases. CDR1 MNHNS and CDR2 SASEGT come from the germline V gene. The CDR3 has 12 amino acids. Losses at the gene ends were 8 bases for V and 6 bases for J; bases not matched to a gene: 7.

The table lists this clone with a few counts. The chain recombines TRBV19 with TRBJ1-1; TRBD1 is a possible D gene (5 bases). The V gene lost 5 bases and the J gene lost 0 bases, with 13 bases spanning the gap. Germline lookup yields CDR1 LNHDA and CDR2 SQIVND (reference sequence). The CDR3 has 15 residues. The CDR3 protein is CASSPQEGMNTEAFF. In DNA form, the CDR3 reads TGTGCCAGTAGTCCACAGGAAGGGATGAACACTGAAGCTTTCTTT.

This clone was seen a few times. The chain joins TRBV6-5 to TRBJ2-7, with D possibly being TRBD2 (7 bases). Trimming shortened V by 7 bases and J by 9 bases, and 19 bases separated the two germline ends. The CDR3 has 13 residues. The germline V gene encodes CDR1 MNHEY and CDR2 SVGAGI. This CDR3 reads CASTPLGGRGQYF. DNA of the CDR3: TGTGCCAGCACCCCGTTGGGGGGGCGCGGGCAGTACTTC.

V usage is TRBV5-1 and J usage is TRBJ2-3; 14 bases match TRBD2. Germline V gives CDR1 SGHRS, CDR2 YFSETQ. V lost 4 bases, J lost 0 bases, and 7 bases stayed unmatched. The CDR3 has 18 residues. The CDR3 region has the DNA TGCGCCAGCAGCCCAGGGACTAGCGGGAGCAGAAGCACAGATACGCAGTATTTT. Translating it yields CASSPGTSGSRSTDTQYF.

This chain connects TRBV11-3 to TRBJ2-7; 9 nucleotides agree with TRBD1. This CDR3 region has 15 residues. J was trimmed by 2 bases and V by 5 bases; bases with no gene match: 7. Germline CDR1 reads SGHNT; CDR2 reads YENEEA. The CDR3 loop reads CASSGGTGPPYEQYF. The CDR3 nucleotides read TGTGCCAGCAGCGGTGGGACAGGGCCCCCCTACGAGCAGTACTTC.

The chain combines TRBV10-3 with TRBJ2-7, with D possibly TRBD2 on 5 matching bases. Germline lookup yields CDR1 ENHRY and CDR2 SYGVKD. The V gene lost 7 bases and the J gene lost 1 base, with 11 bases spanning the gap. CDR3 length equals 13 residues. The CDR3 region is CAITASQSYEQYF. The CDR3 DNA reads TGTGCCATCACGGCTAGCCAATCCTACGAGCAGTACTTC.

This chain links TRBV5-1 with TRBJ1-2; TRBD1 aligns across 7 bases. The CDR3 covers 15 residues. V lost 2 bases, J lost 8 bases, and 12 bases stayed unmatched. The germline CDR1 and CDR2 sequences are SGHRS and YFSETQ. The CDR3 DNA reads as TGCGCCAGCAGCTTCCTAACCGGGACAGCAGACGGCTACACCTTC. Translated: CASSFLTGTADGYTF.

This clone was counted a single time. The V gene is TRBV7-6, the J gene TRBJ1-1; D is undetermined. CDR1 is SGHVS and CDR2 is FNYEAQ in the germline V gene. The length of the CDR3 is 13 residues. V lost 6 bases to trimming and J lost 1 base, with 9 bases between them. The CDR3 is CASSYRQNTEAFF. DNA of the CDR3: TGTGCCAGCAGTTACCGACAGAACACTGAAGCTTTCTTT. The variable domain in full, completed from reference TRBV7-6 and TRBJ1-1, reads GAGVSQSPRYKVTKRGQDVALRCDPISGHVSLYWYRQALGQGPEFLTYFNYEAQQDKSGLPNDRFSAERPEGSISTLTIQRTEQRDSAMYRCASSYRQNTEAFFGQGTRLTVV.

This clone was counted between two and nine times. The CDR3 sequence: CASSLRQGDQPQHF. The CDR3 coding sequence is TGCGCCAGCAGCTTGCGACAGGGGGATCAGCCCCAGCATTTT. The rearrangement uses TRBV5-1 and TRBJ1-5, with 9 bases identical to TRBD1. Per the germline V gene, CDR1 is SGHRS and CDR2 is YFSETQ. The CDR3 spans 14 residues. J lost 5 bases, V lost 1 base, and 1 base had no gene match.

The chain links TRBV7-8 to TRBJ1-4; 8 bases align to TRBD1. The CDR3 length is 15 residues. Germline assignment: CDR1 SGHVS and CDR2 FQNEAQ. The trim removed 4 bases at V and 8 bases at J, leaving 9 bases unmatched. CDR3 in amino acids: CASSSATGGGEKLFF. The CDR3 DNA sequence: TGTGCCAGCAGCTCGGCCACAGGGGGTGGAGAAAAACTGTTTTTT.

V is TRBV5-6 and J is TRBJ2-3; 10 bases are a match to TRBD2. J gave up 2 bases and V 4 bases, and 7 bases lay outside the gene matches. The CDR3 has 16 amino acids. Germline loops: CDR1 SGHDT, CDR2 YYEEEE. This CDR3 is CASSLLAGAATDTQYF. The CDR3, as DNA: TGTGCCAGCAGCCTTCTAGCGGGAGCTGCCACAGATACGCAGTATTTT.

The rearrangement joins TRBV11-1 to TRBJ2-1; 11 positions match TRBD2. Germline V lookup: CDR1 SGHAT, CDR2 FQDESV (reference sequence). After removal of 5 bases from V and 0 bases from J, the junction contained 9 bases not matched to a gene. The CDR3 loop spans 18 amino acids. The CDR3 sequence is CASSPGTSGAGSYNEQFF. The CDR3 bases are TGTGCCAGCAGCCCTGGGACTAGCGGAGCAGGCTCCTACAATGAGCAGTTCTTC.

CDR3 sequence: CASSLGTGVQETQYF. In DNA, the CDR3 is TGCGCCAGCAGCTTGGGGACAGGGGTCCAAGAGACCCAGTACTTC. The genes are TRBV5-1 and TRBJ2-5; 9 positions agree with TRBD1. Germline V gene sequence: CDR1 SGHRS, CDR2 YFSETQ. V gave up 0 bases and J gave up 1 base; unmatched junction bases: 1. This CDR3 spans 15 amino acids.